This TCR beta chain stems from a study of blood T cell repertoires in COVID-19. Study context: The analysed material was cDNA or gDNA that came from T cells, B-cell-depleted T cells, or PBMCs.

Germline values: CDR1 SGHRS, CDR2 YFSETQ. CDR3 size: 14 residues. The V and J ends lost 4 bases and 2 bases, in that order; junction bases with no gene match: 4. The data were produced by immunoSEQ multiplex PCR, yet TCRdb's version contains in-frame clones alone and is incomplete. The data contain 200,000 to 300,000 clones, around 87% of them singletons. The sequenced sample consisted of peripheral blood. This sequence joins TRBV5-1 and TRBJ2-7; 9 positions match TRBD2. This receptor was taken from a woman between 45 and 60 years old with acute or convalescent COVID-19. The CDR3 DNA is TGCGCCAGCAGCAAGGCTAGCGGGACCTACGAGCAGTACTTC. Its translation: CASSKASGTYEQYF.